These 11 T cell receptor beta chains originate from one sample sequenced in a study of graft-versus-host responses after intestinal transplantation. Processing released intraepithelial and lamina propria lymphocytes from the graft tissue. Only in-frame clones appear in the TCRdb table, and some are missing; sequencing was by immunoSEQ multiplex PCR. This repertoire shows some 17,000 clones, around 82% found once; its top ten account for around 5.5%. This sample comprised ileum tissue, obtained 17 days after transplant. Receptor source: a human patient who received an intestinal transplant, so some T cells may come from the graft donor.

V and J are TRBV9 and TRBJ2-7, with TRBD1 as a possible D gene (6 bases). Trimming cost V 2 bases and J 4 bases, with 13 bases left between them. CDR1 is SGDLS, CDR2 YYNGEE, per germline. The CDR3 is made up of 14 amino acids. CDR3: CASSVHRTDYEQYF. For the CDR3, the DNA is TGTGCCAGCAGCGTCCACCGGACAGATTACGAGCAGTACTTC.

This sequence joins TRBV5-4 and TRBJ1-5; the D is unclear. The germline V gene has CDR1 SGHNT and CDR2 YYREEE (reference sequence). V lost 3 bases and J 6 bases, leaving 7 bases between the germline ends. The length of the CDR3 is 12 residues. The CDR3 loop is CASSSPGQPQHF. CDR3 nucleotide sequence: TGTGCCAGCAGCTCGCCCGGTCAGCCCCAGCATTTT.

The J gene is TRBJ1-1, the V gene TRBV6-1; no clear D. This CDR3 comprises 14 residues. Between the trimmed V and J ends, which lost 3 bases and 6 bases, there was a span of 14 bases. The germline CDR1 and CDR2 sequences are MNHNS and SASEGT. The CDR3 reads CASSEFSPWAEAFF. As DNA, the CDR3 is TGTGCCAGCAGTGAGTTTTCCCCGTGGGCTGAAGCTTTCTTT.

The chain combines TRBV7-3 with TRBJ2-3; the match to TRBD2 covers 7 bases. The ends lost 5 bases at V and 1 base at J; junction bases unmatched: 3. Germline V gives CDR1 SGHTA, CDR2 FQGTGA. CDR3 size: 14 residues. CDR3 in DNA: TGTGCCAGCAGCACAAGCGGGGGCACAGATACGCAGTATTTT. Translating gives CASSTSGGTDTQYF.

The chain has TRBV23-1 and TRBJ2-1; maybe TRBD1 (6 bases). TRBV23-1 carries the ORF label, with uncertain function. This CDR3 spans 15 amino acids. Trimming shortened V by 2 bases and J by 2 bases, and 10 bases separated the two germline ends. Here the CDR3 reads CASSQKQGPYNEQFF. For the CDR3, the DNA is TGCGCCAGCAGTCAAAAGCAGGGGCCCTACAATGAGCAGTTCTTC.

This clone turned up a few times. This chain links TRBV10-3 with TRBJ1-5, with D possibly being TRBD1 (6 bases). Germline V CDR1 and CDR2: ENHRY, SYGVKD. This CDR3 region has 15 residues. With 11 bases removed from V and 6 bases from J, the gap between germline ends came to 23 bases. This chain's CDR3 is CASGKSPEGGQPQHF. CDR3 nucleotide sequence: TGTGCCTCCGGGAAAAGTCCCGAGGGGGGTCAGCCCCAGCATTTT.

The V gene is TRBV11-2, the J gene TRBJ1-2, with no clear D. CDR1 and CDR2 from the germline V gene are SGHAT and FQNNGV. CDR3 length equals 17 residues. Trimming removed 4 bases at V and 4 bases at J, with 22 bases between. For the CDR3, the DNA is TGTGCCAGCAGCTCCCTAAGTAGCCCTTTATCCCTCTATGGCTACACCTTC. Translation: CASSSLSSPLSLYGYTF.

The chain joins TRBV5-4 to TRBJ2-2; D remains ambiguous. The CDR3 covers 13 residues. Trimming took 4 bases from V and 8 from J, leaving 12 bases between them. The germline gives CDR1 SGHNT, CDR2 YYREEE (reference sequence). The CDR3 DNA is TGTGCCAGCAGCCCCCCAGAACAGGGGGAGCTGTTTTTT. Translating gives CASSPPEQGELFF.

The rearrangement joins TRBV7-2 to TRBJ2-3; D remains unclear. The CDR3 covers 15 residues. V was trimmed by 1 base and J by 4 bases, leaving 12 bases between them. In germline, CDR1 is SGHTA, CDR2 FQGNSA. CDR3 sequence: CASSLEAANADTQYF. The CDR3 coding sequence is TGTGCCAGCAGCTTAGAGGCCGCGAACGCAGATACGCAGTATTTT.

This clone occurred a few times. The V call is TRBV30, the J call TRBJ1-2, with 12 bases aligning to TRBD1. Trimming removed 5 bases from V and 10 bases from J; junction bases left unmatched: 11. The germline gives CDR1 GTSNPN, CDR2 SVGIG (reference sequence). This CDR3 contains 14 residues. The CDR3 nucleotides read TGTGCCTGGGGGGGCGCCGGGACAGGGGGCGCCTACACCTTC. Translating gives CAWGGAGTGGAYTF. The complete variable domain, with remaining parts taken from reference TRBV30 and TRBJ1-2, reads SQTIHQWPATLVQPVGSPLSLECTVEGTSNPNLYWYRQAAGRGLQLLFYSVGIGQISSEVPQNLSASRPQDRQFILSSKKLLLSDSGFYLCAWGGAGTGGAYTFGSGTRLTVV.

This sequence joins TRBV5-4 and TRBJ2-1; 7 bases are a match to TRBD1. V lost 4 bases, J lost 7 bases, and 11 bases stayed unmatched. The V gene's germline CDR1 is SGHNT and CDR2 YYREEE (reference sequence). The CDR3 covers 15 residues. The CDR3 DNA follows: TGTGCCAGCAGCATTAGACAGGGTCTGGGGAATGAGCAGTTCTTC. It codes for CASSIRQGLGNEQFF. The variable domain in full, with the rest retrieved from reference TRBV5-4 and TRBJ2-1, is ETGVTQSPTHLIKTRGQQVTLRCSSQSGHNTVSWYQQALGQGPQFIFQYYREEENGRGNFPPRFSGLQFPNYSSELNVNALELDDSALYLCASSIRQGLGNEQFFGPGTRLTVL.